This record concerns one T cell receptor beta chain sequence. The sample comes from a study of control samples from healthy donors and cancer patients. Here immunoSEQ multiplex PCR was the method, and the copy in TCRdb shows in-frame clones only, minus some. The sample has 100,000 or so clones, about 90% seen once. Germline V gene sequence: CDR1 KGHSH, CDR2 LQKENI. The CDR3 totals 12 residues. V was pared by 5 bases and J by 6 bases, with 10 bases between. The J gene is TRBJ1-1, the V gene TRBV18, with D perhaps matching TRBD1 (5 bases). Sample: blood. The TCR sequence derives from a woman between 50 and 59 years old in good health. The CDR3 DNA reads as TGTGCCAGCTCAGAGGAACAGGCTGAAGCTTTCTTT. It is translated as CASSEEQAEAFF.